The next 28 T cell receptor beta chains were all read from a single sample in a study of cytomegalovirus exposure and HLA in healthy donors. Both 60 Vbeta primers and 13 Jbeta primers went into the PCR. Sequencing used immunoSEQ multiplex PCR; TCRdb keeps in-frame clones, though not all of them. The sample records around 140,000 clones, 75% to 90% being singletons. The sample consisted of PBMCs. These receptor sequences come from a woman between 50 and 59 years old in good health and CMV-seropositive.

The chain is built from TRBV7-2 and TRBJ2-4, with D unclear. Germline V lookup: CDR1 SGHTA, CDR2 FQGNSA. This CDR3 comprises 12 residues. V was clipped by 5 bases and J by 3 bases, with 5 bases between them. The CDR3 here is CASSLLKNIQYF. DNA of the CDR3: TGTGCCAGCAGCCTACTCAAAAACATTCAGTACTTC.

The rearrangement joins TRBV19 to TRBJ2-7; TRBD2 aligns across 9 bases. The V gene's germline CDR1 is LNHDA and CDR2 SQIVND (reference sequence). The CDR3 extends over 14 amino acids. The trim removed 1 base at V and 2 bases at J, leaving 0 bases unmatched. The chain's CDR3 is CASSIASGAYEQYF. CDR3 nucleotides: TGTGCCAGTAGTATAGCTAGCGGGGCCTACGAGCAGTACTTC.

V is TRBV27 and J is TRBJ1-2, with 8 bases that match TRBD1. This CDR3 is 16 amino acids long. Germline values: CDR1 MNHEY, CDR2 SMNVEV (reference sequence). Trimming took 5 bases from V and 7 from J; bases not matched to a gene: 15. The CDR3 DNA is TGTGCCAGCAGTCCGGGACAGGCAAGGGTTTCCGCTGGCTACACCTTC. Amino acid sequence: CASSPGQARVSAGYTF.

V usage is TRBV27 and J usage is TRBJ1-2; weak D call: TRBD1 (6 bases). The CDR3 is 17 amino acids. Deletions cut 2 bases from V and 2 bases from J, with 18 bases between. Germline lookup yields CDR1 MNHEY and CDR2 SMNVEV (reference sequence). For the CDR3, the DNA is TGTGCCAGCAGTTTAAATTTCATGGGGGCTCAGAACTATGGCTACACCTTC. This sequence encodes CASSLNFMGAQNYGYTF.

The J gene is TRBJ2-1, the V gene TRBV15; tentative D call: TRBD2 (5 bases). CDR1 and CDR2 from the germline V gene are LNHNV and YYDKDF (reference sequence). This CDR3 has 17 amino acids. V gave up 0 bases and J gave up 10 bases, with 22 bases separating them. CDR3 protein: CATSRDRSATVQVEQFF. The CDR3, as DNA: TGTGCCACCAGCAGAGACCGTAGCGCAACGGTCCAAGTGGAGCAGTTCTTC.

The chain links TRBV6-1 to TRBJ2-7; 7 nucleotides match TRBD1. The CDR3 length is 15 residues. Germline V gives CDR1 MNHNS, CDR2 SASEGT. With 4 bases clipped from V and 4 bases from J, the junction kept 10 bases outside the gene matches. The CDR3: CASSASTGRGYEQYF. Here the CDR3 DNA reads TGTGCCAGCAGTGCATCGACAGGGAGAGGATACGAGCAGTACTTC.

The gene calls are TRBV9 and TRBJ2-7; no firm D call. The CDR3 length is 15 residues. Trimming took off 1 base at V and 0 bases at J, with 11 bases between the two ends. Germline lookup yields CDR1 SGDLS and CDR2 YYNGEE. CDR3 residues: CASSVLPSSSYEQYF. CDR3 coding DNA: TGTGCCAGCAGCGTATTGCCTTCCAGCTCCTACGAGCAGTACTTC.

This clone showed up just once. The V gene is TRBV7-9, the J gene TRBJ2-3; D gene uncertain. The germline CDR1 and CDR2 sequences are SEHNR and FQNEAQ (reference sequence). CDR3 length: 14 residues. Trimming removed 3 bases at V and 0 bases at J, with 7 bases between. The CDR3 loop is CASSFRSSTDTQYF. CDR3 DNA sequence: TGTGCCAGCAGCTTCCGAAGCAGCACAGATACGCAGTATTTT.

This CDR3 is CASIRGSGEAFF. The CDR3 nucleotides are TGTGCCAGCATTCGGGGGTCCGGCGAAGCTTTCTTT. The rearrangement links TRBV25-1 to TRBJ1-1; tentative D call: TRBD1 (5 bases). Germline V gene data show CDR1 as MGHDK and CDR2 as SYGVNS. There are 12 residues in the CDR3. Trimming pared 7 bases from V and 8 bases from J, leaving 14 bases between.

The chain couples TRBV19 to TRBJ2-5; D unclear. Germline V gives CDR1 LNHDA, CDR2 SQIVND (reference sequence). The V gene lost 5 bases and the J gene lost 5 bases, with 12 bases spanning the gap. CDR3 length equals 13 residues. The CDR3 region has the DNA TGTGCCAGTAGTTCGTCTACCTCGGAGACCCAGTACTTC. Protein product: CASSSSTSETQYF. Full variable domain (remainder filled in from reference TRBV19 and TRBJ2-5): DGGITQSPKYLFRKEGQNVTLSCEQNLNHDAMYWYRQDPGQGLRLIYYSQIVNDFQKGDIAEGYSVSREKKESFPLTVTSAQKNPTAFYLCASSSSTSETQYFGPGTRLLVL.

This rearrangement joins TRBV28 to TRBJ2-3; D is perhaps TRBD1 (6 bases). CDR1 and CDR2 (germline): MDHEN, SYDVKM. The CDR3 extends over 13 amino acids. V lost 7 bases to trimming and J lost 2 bases, with 10 bases between them. As DNA, the CDR3 is TGTGCCAGCAAGGACAGCCTCACAGATACGCAGTATTTT. This sequence encodes CASKDSLTDTQYF.

This clone appeared once. The chain carries TRBV11-2 and TRBJ2-7; 10 bases are a match to TRBD1. Germline assignment: CDR1 SGHAT and CDR2 FQNNGV. The CDR3 runs to 18 residues. V trimming: 1 base; J trimming: 3 bases; junction bases outside the gene matches: 12. The CDR3 protein is CASSLGGPGQGIYYEQYF. As DNA, the CDR3 is TGTGCCAGCAGCTTAGGGGGGCCGGGACAGGGGATTTACTACGAGCAGTACTTC.

This chain joins TRBV4-1 and TRBJ1-6; 7 bases are shared with TRBD1. The CDR3 runs 15 residues. The J segment lost 13 bases and the V segment lost 0 bases, leaving 9 bases of the junction unmatched. Germline loops: CDR1 MGHRA, CDR2 YSYEKL. The CDR3 bases are TGCGCCAGCAGCCAAGATTGGAGGGGGCTTCGGCCCCTCCACTTT. Translating it yields CASSQDWRGLRPLHF.

J is TRBJ2-1 and V is TRBV5-6, with 10 bases matching TRBD1. The CDR3 length is 14 residues. The junction had 7 bases not matched to a gene; V was cut back by 4 bases and J by 9 bases. Germline assignment: CDR1 SGHDT and CDR2 YYEEEE. CDR3 region: CASSPEDRGTEQFF. The CDR3, as DNA: TGTGCCAGCAGCCCCGAGGACAGGGGGACTGAGCAGTTCTTC.

Concerning this clone itself: The junction does not match germline at one end; this may be a read error. CDR3 in amino acids: CSSSPPDYGYTF. The CDR3 nucleotides are TGTTCCAGCAGCCCCCCTGACTATGGCTACACCTTC. The chain employs TRBV7-9 and TRBJ1-2; no firm D call. CDR1 is SEHNR and CDR2 is FQNEAQ in the germline V gene (reference sequence). CDR3 length equals 12 residues.

This clone was counted a single time. This chain links TRBV7-2 with TRBJ1-5; no reliable D call. The CDR3 runs to 16 residues. Germline-derived CDR1 and CDR2 are SGHTA and FQGNSA. V was trimmed by 1 base and J by 6 bases, leaving 16 bases between them. Here the CDR3 reads CASSLGFGLNIQPQHF. The CDR3 DNA follows: TGTGCCAGCAGCTTAGGTTTTGGGCTGAATATTCAGCCCCAGCATTTT.

The V and J genes are TRBV5-1 and TRBJ2-5, with TRBD2 matching over 11 bases. The CDR3 sequence is 16 residues long. J gave up 3 bases and V 0 bases, and 4 bases lay outside the gene matches. Germline V lookup: CDR1 SGHRS, CDR2 YFSETQ. The CDR3: CASSLAGTSGKETQYF. The CDR3 DNA reads TGCGCCAGCAGCTTGGCCGGGACTAGCGGAAAAGAGACCCAGTACTTC.

This rearrangement joins TRBV9 to TRBJ2-3; D may be TRBD1 (6 bases). The germline CDR1 and CDR2 sequences are SGDLS and YYNGEE. There are 15 residues in the CDR3. The V end lost 3 bases, the J end lost 5 bases, and 16 bases lay between the germline ends. DNA for the CDR3: TGTGCCAGCAGCGCGCACAGGGAACGGTTAGATACGCAGTATTTT. It translates to CASSAHRERLDTQYF.

This rearrangement joins TRBV19 to TRBJ1-2; D may be TRBD1 (6 bases). Trimming shortened V by 6 bases and J by 1 base, and 9 bases separated the two germline ends. The CDR3 consists of 13 residues. CDR1 LNHDA and CDR2 SQIVND come from the germline V gene (reference sequence). The CDR3 loop is CASRQGNNYGYTF. Here the CDR3 DNA reads TGTGCCAGTAGACAGGGAAATAACTATGGCTACACCTTC.

In regard to this clone: Other DNA sequences in the sample encode the same CDR3. The chain couples TRBV2 to TRBJ2-5; 9 positions match TRBD2. Per germline, CDR1 SNHLY and CDR2 FYNNEI. The length of the CDR3 is 15 residues. Losses at the gene ends were 6 bases for V and 2 bases for J; bases not matched to a gene: 7. Written as DNA, the CDR3 is TGTGCCAGCAGCGATCTTGCGGGGGGGCAAGAGACCCAGTACTTC. Translation gives CASSDLAGGQETQYF. Complete variable domain (other parts from reference TRBV2 and TRBJ2-5): EPEVTQTPSHQVTQMGQEVILRCVPISNHLYFYWYRQILGQKVEFLVSFYNNEISEKSEIFDDQFSVERPDGSNFTLKIRSTKLEDSAMYFCASSDLAGGQETQYFGPGTRLLVL.

This sequence joins TRBV7-9 and TRBJ2-1; 10 positions agree with TRBD2. After removal of 5 bases from V and 6 bases from J, the junction contained 7 bases not matched to a gene. The V gene's germline CDR1 is SEHNR and CDR2 FQNEAQ (reference sequence). The CDR3 spans 15 residues. The CDR3 coding sequence is TGTGCCAGCAGCGCTAGCGGGAGTCTGGGCAATGAGCAGTTCTTC. Its protein is CASSASGSLGNEQFF.

This chain joins TRBV5-1 and TRBJ2-3; no clear D gene. Trimming left V 2 bases short and J 0 bases short, with 7 bases between. This CDR3 spans 14 amino acids. From germline, CDR1 is SGHRS and CDR2 YFSETQ. As DNA, the CDR3 is TGCGCCAGCAGCTTAATGAGTAGCACAGATACGCAGTATTTT. This gives the protein CASSLMSSTDTQYF.

The chain couples TRBV10-1 to TRBJ1-1; no firm D call. Per germline, CDR1 WNHNN and CDR2 SYGVQD (reference sequence). This CDR3 comprises 15 residues. Trimming shortened V by 6 bases and J by 4 bases, and 18 bases separated the two germline ends. CDR3 amino acids: CASREPREGGTEAFF. CDR3 nucleotides: TGCGCCAGCAGGGAGCCCCGTGAAGGAGGCACTGAAGCTTTCTTT.

This chain links TRBV5-8 with TRBJ1-5, with 8 nucleotides matching TRBD1. CDR3 length equals 15 residues. The V segment lost 3 bases and the J segment 2 bases; nucleotides outside the gene matches: 4. From germline, CDR1 is SGHTS and CDR2 YDEGEE. The CDR3, as DNA: TGTGCCAGCAGCTCGACAGGGGCCGGCAATCAGCCCCAGCATTTT. It is translated as CASSSTGAGNQPQHF.

This chain connects TRBV30 to TRBJ2-7; 7 nucleotides align to TRBD1. The V gene's germline CDR1 is GTSNPN and CDR2 SVGIG (reference sequence). This CDR3 contains 12 residues. Trimming removed 6 bases from V and 5 bases from J; junction bases left unmatched: 7. As DNA, the CDR3 is TGTGCCTGCATCAGGGGGTCCAACGAGCAGTACTTC. As protein: CACIRGSNEQYF.

This chain joins TRBV18 and TRBJ1-1; 8 nucleotides match TRBD1. This CDR3 is 17 amino acids long. CDR1 KGHSH and CDR2 LQKENI come from the germline V gene. V shed 5 bases, J shed 3 bases, and the junction held 14 bases outside the gene matches. The CDR3 loop reads CASSFQQGGVGDTEAFF. As DNA, the CDR3 is TGTGCCAGCTCATTCCAACAGGGGGGAGTAGGGGACACTGAAGCTTTCTTT.

The V and J genes are TRBV5-1 and TRBJ2-5; TRBD2 is a possible D gene (6 bases). V lost 1 base and J 4 bases, leaving 14 bases between the germline ends. In germline, CDR1 is SGHRS, CDR2 YFSETQ. The length of the CDR3 is 15 residues. CDR3 bases: TGCGCCAGCAGCTTGATGGGGGGAGGAGGAGAGACCCAGTACTTC. Translation: CASSLMGGGGETQYF.

This chain's CDR3 is CASSLLADYEQYF. The CDR3 region has the DNA TGCGCCAGCAGCTTACTAGCGGACTACGAGCAGTACTTC. V gene TRBV5-1 combines with J gene TRBJ2-7; 8 nucleotides agree with TRBD2. With 2 bases clipped from V and 3 bases from J, the junction kept 1 base outside the gene matches. From germline, CDR1 is SGHRS and CDR2 YFSETQ. This CDR3 contains 13 residues. Full variable domain (remainder filled in from reference TRBV5-1 and TRBJ2-7): KAGVTQTPRYLIKTRGQQVTLSCSPISGHRSVSWYQQTPGQGLQFLFEYFSETQRNKGNFPGRFSGRQFSNSRSEMNVSTLELGDSALYLCASSLLADYEQYFGPGTRLTVT.